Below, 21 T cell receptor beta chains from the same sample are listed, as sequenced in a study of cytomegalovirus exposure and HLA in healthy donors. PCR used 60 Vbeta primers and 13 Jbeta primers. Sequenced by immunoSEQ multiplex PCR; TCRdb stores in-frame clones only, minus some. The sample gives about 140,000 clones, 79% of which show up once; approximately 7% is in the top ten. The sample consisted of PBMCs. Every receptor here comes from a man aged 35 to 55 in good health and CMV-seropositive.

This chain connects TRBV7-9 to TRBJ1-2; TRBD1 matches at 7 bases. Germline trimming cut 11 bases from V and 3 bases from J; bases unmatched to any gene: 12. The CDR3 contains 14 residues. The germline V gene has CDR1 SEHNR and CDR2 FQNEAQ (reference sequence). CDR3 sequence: CALGDSTGDYGYTF. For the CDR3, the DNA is TGTGCCCTAGGGGACAGCACAGGGGACTATGGCTACACCTTC.

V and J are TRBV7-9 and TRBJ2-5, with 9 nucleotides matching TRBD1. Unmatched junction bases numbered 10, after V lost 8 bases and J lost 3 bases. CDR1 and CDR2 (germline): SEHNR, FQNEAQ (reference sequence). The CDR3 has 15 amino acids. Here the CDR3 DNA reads TGTGCCAGCTCAAGGACAGGGGAGGTAGAAGAGACCCAGTACTTC. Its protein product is CASSRTGEVEETQYF.

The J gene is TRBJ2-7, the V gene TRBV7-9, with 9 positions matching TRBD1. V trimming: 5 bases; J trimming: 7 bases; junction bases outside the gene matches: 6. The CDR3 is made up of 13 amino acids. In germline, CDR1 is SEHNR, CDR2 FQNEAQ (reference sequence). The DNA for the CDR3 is TGTGCCAGCAGCCTCTCCGGGACAGGGGAGCAGTACTTC. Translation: CASSLSGTGEQYF.

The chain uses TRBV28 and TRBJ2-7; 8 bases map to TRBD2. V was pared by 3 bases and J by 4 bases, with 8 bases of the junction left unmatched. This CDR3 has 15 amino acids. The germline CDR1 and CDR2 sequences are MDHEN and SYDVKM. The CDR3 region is CASSLGTRGLYEQYF. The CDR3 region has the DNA TGTGCCAGCAGTTTGGGGACTAGAGGCTTATACGAGCAGTACTTC.

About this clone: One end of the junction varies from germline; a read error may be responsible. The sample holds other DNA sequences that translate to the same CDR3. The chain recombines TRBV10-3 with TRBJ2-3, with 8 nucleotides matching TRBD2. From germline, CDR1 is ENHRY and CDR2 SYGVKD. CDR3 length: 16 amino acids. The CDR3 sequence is CAISEAPLAGLDTQYF. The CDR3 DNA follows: TGTGCTATCAGTGAGGCCCCTTTAGCGGGATTGGATACGCAGTATTTT.

The CDR3 loop is CASSESLATDTQYF. DNA for the CDR3: TGTGCCAGCAGTGAATCGTTAGCGACAGATACGCAGTATTTT. V is TRBV6-1 and J is TRBJ2-3; perhaps TRBD2 as D (5 bases). This CDR3 region has 14 residues. V gave up 2 bases and J gave up 3 bases, with 9 bases separating them. Germline CDR1 is MNHNS and CDR2 is SASEGT.

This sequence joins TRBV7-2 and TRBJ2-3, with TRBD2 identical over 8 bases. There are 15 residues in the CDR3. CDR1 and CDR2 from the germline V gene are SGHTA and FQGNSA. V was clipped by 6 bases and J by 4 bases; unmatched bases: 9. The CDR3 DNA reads TGTGCCAGCAGTCTTACTAGCGGAGGGGCAGATACGCAGTATTTT. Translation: CASSLTSGGADTQYF.

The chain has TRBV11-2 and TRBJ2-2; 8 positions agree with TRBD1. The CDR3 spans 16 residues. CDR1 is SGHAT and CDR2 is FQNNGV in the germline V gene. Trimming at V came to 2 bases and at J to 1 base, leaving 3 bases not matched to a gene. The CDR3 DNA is TGTGCCAGCAGCTTATTGGGGACAGGGAACACCGGGGAGCTGTTTTTT. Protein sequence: CASSLLGTGNTGELFF.

The CDR3 DNA follows: TGTGCCAGCAGTTTTAGCGTCTCCTACAATGAGCAGTTCTTC. It yields the protein CASSFSVSYNEQFF. The chain joins TRBV6-6 to TRBJ2-1, with D possibly matching TRBD2 (5 bases). The germline gives CDR1 MNHNY, CDR2 SVGAGI (reference sequence). Trimming left V 4 bases short and J 0 bases short, with 7 bases between. The length of the CDR3 is 14 residues.

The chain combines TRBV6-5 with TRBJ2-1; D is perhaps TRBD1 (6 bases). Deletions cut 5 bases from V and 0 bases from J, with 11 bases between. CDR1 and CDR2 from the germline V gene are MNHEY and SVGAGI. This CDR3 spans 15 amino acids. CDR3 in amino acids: CASSIQGSSYNEQFF. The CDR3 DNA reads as TGTGCCAGCAGTATACAGGGCAGCTCCTACAATGAGCAGTTCTTC.

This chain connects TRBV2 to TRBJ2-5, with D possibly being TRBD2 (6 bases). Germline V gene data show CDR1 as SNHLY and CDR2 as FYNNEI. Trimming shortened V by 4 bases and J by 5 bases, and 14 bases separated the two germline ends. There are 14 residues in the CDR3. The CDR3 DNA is TGTGCCAGCAGTGGCAAGACTAGAATGGAGACCCAGTACTTC. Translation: CASSGKTRMETQYF.

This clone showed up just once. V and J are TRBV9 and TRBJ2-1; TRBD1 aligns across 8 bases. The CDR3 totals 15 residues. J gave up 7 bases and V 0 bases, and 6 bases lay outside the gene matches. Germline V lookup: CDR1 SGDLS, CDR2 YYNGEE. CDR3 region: CASSVDGTGGNEQFF. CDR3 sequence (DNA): TGTGCCAGCAGCGTAGATGGGACAGGTGGGAATGAGCAGTTCTTC.

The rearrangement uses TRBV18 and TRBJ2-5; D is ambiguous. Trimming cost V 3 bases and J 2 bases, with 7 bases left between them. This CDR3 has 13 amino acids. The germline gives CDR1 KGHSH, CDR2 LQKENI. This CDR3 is CASSPPGQETQYF. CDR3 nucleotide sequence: TGTGCCAGCTCACCGCCGGGTCAAGAGACCCAGTACTTC. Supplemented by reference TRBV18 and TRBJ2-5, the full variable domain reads NAGVMQNPRHLVRRRGQEARLRCSPMKGHSHVYWYRQLPEEGLKFMVYLQKENIIDESGMPKERFSAEFPKEGPSILRIQQVVRGDSAAYFCASSPPGQETQYFGPGTRLLVL.

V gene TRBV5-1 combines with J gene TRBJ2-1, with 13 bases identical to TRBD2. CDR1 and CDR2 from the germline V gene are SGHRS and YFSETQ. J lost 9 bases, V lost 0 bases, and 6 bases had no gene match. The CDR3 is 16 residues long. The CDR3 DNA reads TGCGCCAGCAGCTTGGCCGGGACTAGCGGGATCAGTGAGCAGTTCTTC. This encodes CASSLAGTSGISEQFF. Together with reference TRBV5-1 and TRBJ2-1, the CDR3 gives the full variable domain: KAGVTQTPRYLIKTRGQQVTLSCSPISGHRSVSWYQQTPGQGLQFLFEYFSETQRNKGNFPGRFSGRQFSNSRSEMNVSTLELGDSALYLCASSLAGTSGISEQFFGPGTRLTVL.

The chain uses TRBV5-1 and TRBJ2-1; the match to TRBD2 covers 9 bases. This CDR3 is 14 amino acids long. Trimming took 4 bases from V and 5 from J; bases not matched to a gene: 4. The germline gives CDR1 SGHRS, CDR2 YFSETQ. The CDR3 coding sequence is TGCGCCAGCAGCCCCCCTAGCGGGAACAATGAGCAGTTCTTC. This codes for CASSPPSGNNEQFF.

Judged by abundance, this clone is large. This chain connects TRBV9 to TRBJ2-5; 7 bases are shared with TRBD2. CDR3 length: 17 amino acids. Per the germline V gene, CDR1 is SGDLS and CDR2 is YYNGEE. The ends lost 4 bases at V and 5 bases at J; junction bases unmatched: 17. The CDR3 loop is CASSPRRGGPLGETQYF. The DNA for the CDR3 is TGTGCCAGCAGCCCCAGGAGGGGAGGGCCCCTTGGGGAGACCCAGTACTTC.

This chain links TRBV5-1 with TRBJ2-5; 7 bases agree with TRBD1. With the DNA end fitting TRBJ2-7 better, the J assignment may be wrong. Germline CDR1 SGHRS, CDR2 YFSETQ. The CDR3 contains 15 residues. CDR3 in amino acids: CASSVNGDSSYEQYF. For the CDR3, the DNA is TGCGCCAGCAGCGTTAATGGGGACAGTTCCTACGAGCAGTACTTC.

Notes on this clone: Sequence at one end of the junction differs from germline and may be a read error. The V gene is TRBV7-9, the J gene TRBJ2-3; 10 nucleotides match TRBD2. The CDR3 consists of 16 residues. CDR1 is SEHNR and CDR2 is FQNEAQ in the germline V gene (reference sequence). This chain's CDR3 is CSSSFRAGGGTDTQYF. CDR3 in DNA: TGTTCCAGCAGCTTCCGAGCGGGAGGGGGCACAGATACGCAGTATTTT.

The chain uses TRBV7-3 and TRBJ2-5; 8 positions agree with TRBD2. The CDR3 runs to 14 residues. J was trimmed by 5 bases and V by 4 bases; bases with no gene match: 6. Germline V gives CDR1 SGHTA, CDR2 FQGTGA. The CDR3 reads CASSSGTRGETQYF. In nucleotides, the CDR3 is TGTGCCAGCAGCTCTGGGACTAGGGGTGAGACCCAGTACTTC.

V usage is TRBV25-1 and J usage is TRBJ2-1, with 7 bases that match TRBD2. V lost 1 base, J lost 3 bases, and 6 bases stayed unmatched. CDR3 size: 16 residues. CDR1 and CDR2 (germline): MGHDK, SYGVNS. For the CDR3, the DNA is TGTGCCAGCAGTGAATCCGTAGCGGGCCTCTACAATGAGCAGTTCTTC. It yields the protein CASSESVAGLYNEQFF.

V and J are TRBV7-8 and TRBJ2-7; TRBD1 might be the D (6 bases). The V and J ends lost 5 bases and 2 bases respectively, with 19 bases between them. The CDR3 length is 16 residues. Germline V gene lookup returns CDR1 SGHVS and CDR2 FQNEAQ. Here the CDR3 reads CASSRTAAPTPYEQYF. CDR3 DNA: TGTGCCAGCAGCCGGACAGCGGCCCCAACCCCCTACGAGCAGTACTTC.